Each of the 27 T cell receptor beta chains below was sequenced from the same sample in a study of T cells in Graves' hyperthyroidism and ophthalmopathy (dated by TCRdb to between 2018 and 2021). Libraries came from multiplex PCR. Instrument used: Illumina HiSeq 2000. The TCR beta CDR3 regions were amplified from RNA transcripts. The TCR CDR3 was subjected to a first round of RT-PCR using the HTBI primer set and the Qiagen OneStep RT-PCR kit. Through fastp at Q25 and MiXCR, TCRdb rebuilt clones from the public reads, retaining in-frame beta chains. Rows merge per CDR3 protein into single entries with the most common DNA and genes. This sample gives more than 500,000 distinct CDR3 sequences in total; more than 15% of them show up just once. The ten largest clones capture roughly 29% of the sample. Sequencing was performed on blood. The receptors here all came from a woman aged 25 to 39 with Graves' ophthalmopathy.

This clonotype has only a few counts. A read error may account for a junction end that differs from germline. The rearrangement joins TRBV20-1 to TRBJ2-2, with D maybe TRBD1 (5 bases). This CDR3 region has 17 residues. Germline CDR1 and CDR2: DFQATT and SNEGSKA (reference sequence). The CDR3 sequence is CSARDHRTRAYTGELFF. The CDR3 nucleotides are TGCAGTGCCAGAGATCATCGGACAAGAGCCTACACCGGGGAGCTGTTTTTT.

This clonotype showed up just a few times. This chain's CDR3 is CASSPAPQGRIYEQYF. For the CDR3, the DNA is TGTGCCAGCTCACCCGCCCCGCAGGGGCGAATCTACGAGCAGTACTTC. The rearrangement joins TRBV18 to TRBJ2-7; D perhaps matches TRBD1 (6 bases). Germline values: CDR1 KGHSH, CDR2 LQKENI. The CDR3 has 16 residues. The germline V and J ends were trimmed by 3 bases and 3 bases, with 18 bases remaining between them.

The table lists this clonotype with many counts. V is TRBV30 and J is TRBJ2-4, with D unclear. Deletions cut 0 bases from V and 0 bases from J, with 6 bases between. This CDR3 has 14 residues. Germline V gene sequence: CDR1 GTSNPN, CDR2 SVGIG (reference sequence). The CDR3 spells CAWSVYRAKNIQYF. Written as DNA, the CDR3 is TGTGCCTGGAGTGTTTACAGAGCCAAAAACATTCAGTACTTC.

J is TRBJ1-2 and V is TRBV29-1; D gene ambiguous. The V gene's germline CDR1 is SQVTM and CDR2 ANQGSEA. CDR3 length: 11 residues. Trimming took off 2 bases at V and 7 bases at J, with 8 bases between the two ends. Written as DNA, the CDR3 is TGCAGCGTTGAAAGCCAGCGTGGCTACACCTTC. Residues: CSVESQRGYTF.

This clonotype showed up many times. This chain links TRBV11-2 with TRBJ1-1; possible D gene TRBD1, 5 bases. Germline CDR1 is SGHAT and CDR2 is FQNNGV. V lost 1 base, J lost 0 bases, and 9 bases lay in between. The CDR3 sequence is 15 residues long. DNA of the CDR3: TGTGCCAGCAGCTTAGCTGGGGGTTTGAACACTGAAGCTTTCTTT. Protein product: CASSLAGGLNTEAFF.

The sample holds a few counts of this clonotype. CDR3 DNA: TGTGCCACCGCCTTAGCGGGAGATTCAGATACGCAGTATTTT. Its translation: CATALAGDSDTQYF. The chain couples TRBV11-1 to TRBJ2-3, with 9 bases matching TRBD2. Germline values: CDR1 SGHAT, CDR2 FQDESV (reference sequence). V trimming: 10 bases; J trimming: 4 bases; junction bases outside the gene matches: 9. The CDR3 is 14 amino acids.

This chain joins TRBV12-3 or TRBV12-4 and TRBJ2-7, with TRBD1 matching over 10 bases. This CDR3 contains 14 residues. The V and J ends lost 3 bases and 7 bases, in that order; junction bases with no gene match: 6. The CDR3 sequence is CASSFGTGASEQYF. For the CDR3, the DNA is TGTGCCAGCAGTTTTGGGACAGGGGCCTCGGAGCAGTACTTC.

This clonotype was observed at least ten times. CDR3 coding DNA: TGCAGTGCTAGAGCAGGGGGCGACTATGGCTACACCTTC. Its translation is CSARAGGDYGYTF. The chain is built from TRBV20-1 and TRBJ1-2, with TRBD1 matching over 8 bases. From germline, CDR1 is DFQATT and CDR2 SNEGSKA (reference sequence). The CDR3 contains 13 residues. J gave up 3 bases and V 1 base, and 1 base lay outside the gene matches.

This clonotype occurred many times. The rearrangement uses TRBV28 and TRBJ1-3, with D maybe TRBD1 (6 bases). The CDR3 runs 14 residues. The V gene's germline CDR1 is MDHEN and CDR2 SYDVKM. Between the trimmed V and J ends, which lost 6 bases and 0 bases, there was a span of 9 bases. CDR3 residues: CASSPQGSGNTIYF. CDR3 in DNA: TGTGCCAGCAGCCCACAGGGCTCTGGAAACACCATATATTTT.

The CDR3 sequence is CASSITEYSSTEQYF. The CDR3 nucleotides read TGTGCCAGTAGTATAACAGAATACTCATCGACGGAGCAGTACTTC. This chain uses TRBV19 with TRBJ2-7, with unresolved D. Deletions cut 2 bases from V and 7 bases from J, with 18 bases between. Germline loops: CDR1 LNHDA, CDR2 SQIVND (reference sequence). The CDR3 is 15 amino acids.

This clonotype was counted between two and nine times. This rearrangement joins TRBV9 to TRBJ1-6; D gene unclear. The ends were cut back, 0 bases at V and 7 bases at J, with 8 bases in the middle. This CDR3 has 14 amino acids. In germline, CDR1 is SGDLS, CDR2 YYNGEE. CDR3 region: CASSVGMVNSPLHF. The DNA for the CDR3 is TGTGCCAGCAGCGTAGGGATGGTCAATTCACCCCTCCACTTT.

CDR3 nucleotide sequence: TGTGCCAGCAGTTACTCGATCTCCTTTACTAGCGGGAGGAATGAGCAGTTCTTC. Its protein is CASSYSISFTSGRNEQFF. V usage is TRBV6-5 and J usage is TRBJ2-1; 12 nucleotides align to TRBD2. After removal of 0 bases from V and 7 bases from J, the junction contained 10 bases not matched to a gene. The CDR3 has 18 amino acids. Germline CDR1 reads MNHEY; CDR2 reads SVGAGI.

There are a few counts of this clonotype. A much larger clone sits a single nucleotide away, making a read error possible. The V and J genes are TRBV28 and TRBJ2-1, with 10 bases lining up with TRBD2. V lost 4 bases and J lost 1; bases outside the gene matches: 1. This CDR3 comprises 15 residues. Per the germline V gene, CDR1 is MDHEN and CDR2 is SYDVKM. In nucleotides, the CDR3 is TGTGCCAGCAGTTCTAGCGGGAGATCCTACAATGAGCAGTTCTTC. This gives the protein CASSSSGRSYNEQFF. Complete variable domain (other parts from reference TRBV28 and TRBJ2-1): DVKVTQSSRYLVKRTGEKVFLECVQDMDHENMFWYRQDPGLGLRLIYFSYDVKMKEKGDIPEGYSVSREKKERFSLILESASTNQTSMYLCASSSSGRSYNEQFFGPGTRLTVL.

V usage is TRBV3-1 and J usage is TRBJ2-7, with 15 bases aligning to TRBD2. The J segment lost 3 bases and the V segment lost 7 bases, leaving 7 bases of the junction unmatched. Germline CDR1 LGHDT, CDR2 YNNKEL (reference sequence). CDR3 size: 16 residues. DNA of the CDR3: TGTGCCAGCACAATCGGACTAGCGGGAGGGTACTACGAGCAGTACTTC. This sequence encodes CASTIGLAGGYYEQYF.

This clonotype has a count of ten or more. The chain couples TRBV7-2 to TRBJ2-2; D is tentatively TRBD1 or TRBD2 (5 bases each). The germline CDR1 and CDR2 sequences are SGHTA and FQGNSA. CDR3 length equals 17 residues. V lost 5 bases and J 2 bases, leaving 18 bases between the germline ends. CDR3 in amino acids: CASSRGVDRFNTGELFF. The DNA of the CDR3 is TGTGCCAGCAGCCGAGGGGTTGACCGATTTAACACCGGGGAGCTGTTTTTT.

This sequence joins TRBV4-1 and TRBJ1-2, with 8 bases lining up with TRBD1. V lost 3 bases, J lost 2 bases, and 17 bases stayed unmatched. This CDR3 region has 19 residues. Germline CDR1 is MGHRA and CDR2 is YSYEKL. The CDR3 here is CASSHRQGGDRRRNYGYTF. The CDR3 DNA reads as TGCGCCAGCAGCCACCGACAAGGAGGGGACAGGCGACGGAACTATGGCTACACCTTC.

The rearrangement uses TRBV4-2 and TRBJ2-5; TRBD2 is a possible D gene (5 bases). The CDR3 spans 17 residues. V was clipped by 4 bases and J by 3 bases, with 21 bases between them. The germline CDR1 and CDR2 sequences are LGHNA and YNFKEQ. The CDR3 coding sequence is TGTGCCAGCAGCCTTCAGGTCACGGCTAGCCACGAAGAGACCCAGTACTTC. It yields the protein CASSLQVTASHEETQYF.

The sample holds a few counts of this clonotype. J is TRBJ2-1 and V is TRBV19, with 10 bases identical to TRBD2. After removal of 6 bases from V and 0 bases from J, the junction contained 8 bases not matched to a gene. The CDR3 consists of 17 residues. CDR1 and CDR2 (germline): LNHDA, SQIVND (reference sequence). The CDR3: CASSRSGRESSYNEQFF. The CDR3 DNA follows: TGTGCCAGTAGCCGAAGCGGGAGGGAGAGCTCCTACAATGAGCAGTTCTTC.

The V gene is TRBV20-1, the J gene TRBJ2-3, with D perhaps matching TRBD1 (6 bases). The CDR3 loop spans 16 amino acids. Trimming stripped 2 bases from V and 3 bases from J, with 18 bases between. Germline V gene sequence: CDR1 DFQATT, CDR2 SNEGSKA (reference sequence). The CDR3: CSARFPRQVSTDTQYF. CDR3 in DNA: TGCAGTGCTAGATTCCCCAGACAGGTTTCGACAGATACGCAGTATTTT.

This clonotype has a handful of counts. V is TRBV7-9 and J is TRBJ1-1; D unresolved. CDR1 and CDR2 from the germline V gene are SEHNR and FQNEAQ (reference sequence). The CDR3 sequence is 15 residues long. V lost 1 base and J 2 bases, leaving 11 bases between the germline ends. The CDR3 reads CASSLGPRGNTEAFF. The CDR3 nucleotides read TGTGCCAGCAGCTTAGGTCCCAGAGGAAACACTGAAGCTTTCTTT.

This clonotype was observed at least ten times. The chain uses TRBV5-5 and TRBJ1-5; D remains ambiguous. This CDR3 is 15 amino acids long. Trimming removed 3 bases at V and 0 bases at J, with 10 bases between. Germline V CDR1 and CDR2: SGHKS, YYEKEE (reference sequence). CDR3 region: CASSSGRSSNQPQHF. As DNA, the CDR3 is TGTGCCAGCAGCTCCGGACGGAGTAGCAATCAGCCCCAGCATTTT.

This clonotype has just a few counts. The V gene is TRBV15, the J gene TRBJ2-1, with no clear D. The V gene lost 0 bases and the J gene lost 6 bases, with 6 bases spanning the gap. The CDR3 is 13 amino acids. The germline gives CDR1 LNHNV, CDR2 YYDKDF (reference sequence). The CDR3 protein is CATSRDGSNEQFF. As DNA, the CDR3 is TGTGCCACCAGCAGAGATGGGTCCAATGAGCAGTTCTTC.

The CDR3 spells CASSPQDRIYEQYF. In DNA form, the CDR3 reads TGTGCCAGCAGCCCCCAGGACAGGATCTACGAGCAGTACTTC. V gene TRBV7-9 combines with J gene TRBJ2-7; 7 nucleotides line up with TRBD1. The CDR3 spans 14 residues. Looked up from germline, CDR1 is SEHNR and CDR2 is FQNEAQ (reference sequence). V was clipped by 5 bases and J by 3 bases; unmatched bases: 7.

This clonotype has a count of ten or more. The V gene is TRBV28, the J gene TRBJ2-1; 9 nucleotides agree with TRBD2. This CDR3 contains 15 residues. Germline V CDR1 and CDR2: MDHEN, SYDVKM. Trimming took 4 bases from V and 8 from J; bases not matched to a gene: 9. CDR3 DNA sequence: TGTGCCAGCAGTTCCCCAGCGGGAGGCCGAGATGAGCAGTTCTTC. Translated: CASSSPAGGRDEQFF.

A note on this clonotype: At one end the junction does not follow the germline gene, possibly because of a read error. V and J are TRBV20-1 and TRBJ2-4; TRBD1 agrees at 7 bases. Germline V gives CDR1 DFQATT, CDR2 SNEGSKA (reference sequence). This CDR3 is 15 amino acids long. CDR3 nucleotide sequence: TGCAGTGCTAGTGTCCAGGGGGATGGAAAAAACACTCAGTACTTC. It is translated as CSASVQGDGKNTQYF.

This clonotype was observed at least ten times. As DNA, the CDR3 is TGTGCCGTAGGGAACACTGAAGCTTTCTTT. It translates to CAVGNTEAFF. The chain has TRBV28 and TRBJ1-1, with unresolved D. The CDR3 covers 10 residues. Deletions cut 11 bases from V and 1 base from J, with 5 bases between. Germline assignment: CDR1 MDHEN and CDR2 SYDVKM.

This clonotype was recorded a few times. The chain uses TRBV3-1 and TRBJ1-6, with D unresolved. Germline-derived CDR1 and CDR2 are LGHDT and YNNKEL (reference sequence). The V and J ends lost 0 bases and 11 bases respectively, with 14 bases between them. The CDR3 length is 15 residues. Written as DNA, the CDR3 is TGTGCCAGCAGCCAAGACGGGTCTGGAGGGACACCCCTCCACTTT. Translated: CASSQDGSGGTPLHF.